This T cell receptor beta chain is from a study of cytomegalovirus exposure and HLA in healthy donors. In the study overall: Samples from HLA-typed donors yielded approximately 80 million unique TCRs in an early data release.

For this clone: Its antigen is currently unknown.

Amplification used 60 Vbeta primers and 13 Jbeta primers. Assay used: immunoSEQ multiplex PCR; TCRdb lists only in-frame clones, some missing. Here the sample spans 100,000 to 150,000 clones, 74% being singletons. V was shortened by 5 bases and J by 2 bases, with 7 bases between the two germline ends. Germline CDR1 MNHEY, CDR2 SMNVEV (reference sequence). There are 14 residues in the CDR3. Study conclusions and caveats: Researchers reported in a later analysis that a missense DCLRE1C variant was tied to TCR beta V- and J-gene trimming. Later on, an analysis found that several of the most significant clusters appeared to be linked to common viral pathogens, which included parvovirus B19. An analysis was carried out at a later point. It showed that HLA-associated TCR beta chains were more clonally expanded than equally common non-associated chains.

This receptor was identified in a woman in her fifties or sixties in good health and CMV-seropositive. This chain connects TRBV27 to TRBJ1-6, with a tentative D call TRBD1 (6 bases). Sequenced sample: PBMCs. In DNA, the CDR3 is TGTGCCAGCAGTCCAGGGGCCTATAATTCACCCCTCCACTTT. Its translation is CASSPGAYNSPLHF.